This T cell receptor (beta chain) was retrieved from a study of beta chain features in type 1 diabetes (dated by TCRdb to 2016 to 2019). Background for the entire study: No differences in mean age, gender distribution, total cell number or subset yield were found between patients and healthy donors. Whereas all 28 donors provided naive and central memory subsets, regulatory and stem cell-like memory subsets were isolated from just 8 patients and about 8 healthy donors. A total of over 95,000,000 sorted cells were examined across all samples, and RNA yield correlated strongly with the number of cells per subset. The study compared TCRB repertoires of sorted circulating CD4+ T cell subsets between recently diagnosed type 1 diabetes patients and matched healthy donors.

Concerning this clone itself: Its antigen remains undetermined. There are no base qualities to consult, and no much larger clone falls within one base.

All of the isolated RNA was reverse transcribed with the High Capacity cDNA Reverse Transcription Kit, so expressed TCRB transcripts were sequenced. Deep immunoSEQ sequencing was performed on naive, central memory and regulatory T cell samples, with an average of around 3.5 million total reads per sample. Sorted cells were lysed in RLT buffer and RNA was extracted with DNase-treated RNeasy Micro or Mini kits, depending on cell number. Each cell subset was processed on its own to prevent cross-contamination, while patient and healthy donor samples were processed together. The immunoSEQ multiplex PCR was used to amplify TCRB sequences from cDNA, generating 87-bp fragments that spanned the CDR3 region. The amplicons were sequenced using the Illumina HiSeq platform. The published analysis was carried out like this. PCR bias was corrected computationally using synthetic template baselines, and reads within Hamming distance 2 were collapsed, with unmergeable singletons discarded. By aligning reads against IMGT, V, D and J genes, CDR3 length, and insertions or deletions at six rearrangement sites were assigned. Clonotype counts were normalized to sorted cell number within each subset before computing true diversity and Gini coefficients with the tcR R package. The overlap coefficient, calculated on TCRB nucleotide sequences, was used to quantify repertoire sharing. TCRdb stores this immuneACCESS table with in-frame sequences only. Part of the clones is absent; in the studies checked, under half of the shortfall reflects unresolved V genes, and no reason is known for the rest. Clonal size and the V and J genes are those of that table, whereas D and trimming came from the DNA. Across this sample there are 300,000 or so clones, with 7% to 10% seen only once. The ten largest clones capture around 1% of the sample.

Beyond this particular receptor, the publication reports: Because cDNA was sequenced instead of genomic DNA, activated cells with high expression could be over-represented, although the groups did not differ in activation or CD3 levels. Shorter templates might be favored by PCR, yet because patient and control samples were amplified and corrected together, any such skew would affect both groups equally. Naive, central memory and regulatory TCRB repertoires appeared to be more alike among patients than among healthy donors. Because the HLA sub-analyses included only small numbers of individuals, any influence of HLA type on TCRB rearrangement was left unresolved. Type 1 diabetes patients showed a moderate but significant shortening of TCRB CDR3 length in all four CD4+ subsets. At VDJ recombination sites, type 1 diabetes patients had fewer insertions and more deleted nucleotides, which implies abnormalities in thymic rearrangement.

A single peripheral blood draw of approximately 100 mL on average was collected from each donor into heparinised tubes. A BD FACSAria II and a panel including CD45RO, CCR7, CD25, CD127, CD95 and CD27 were used to sort naive, central memory, regulatory and stem cell-like memory CD4+ T cells. A purity above 98% was achieved for all sorted populations. PBMCs were separated immediately by Lymphoprep density gradient centrifugation and were stained directly, without being cultured. Samples were stained and sorted in pairs, with one healthy donor and one patient per experiment, so that batch effects were minimized. CDR1 and CDR2 are drawn from the germline V gene: SGHTA, FQGNSA. V is clipped by 8 bases and J by 10 bases, and the sequence between their germline boundaries is 18 bases long. The CDR3 runs 14 residues from the cysteine to the phenylalanine. The entry retains the CDR3 DNA only, 42 bases that are in frame from base 1.

In this chain, TRBV7-2 is recombined with TRBJ1-6; TRBD1 could be the D gene, as 5 bases match. Material for sequencing was central memory CD4+ T cells from blood. This receptor was taken from a man aged 30 to 39 with type 1 diabetes. The CDR3: CASQATPGDSPLHF. The nucleotide sequence is given as TGTGCCAGCCAGGCGACTCCGGGGGACTCACCCCTCCACTTT.